This T cell receptor beta chain comes out of a study of CXCR3-negative and CXCR3-positive naive CD8 T cells. Study-wide points: More hydrophobic TRB CDR3s occurred in CXCR3-positive than in CXCR3-negative naive cells.

Remarks on this clonotype: What it binds is not known.

UMI-labeled TRB cDNA libraries were prepared by 5' RACE. TCRdb reprocessed the 5' RACE reads and keeps a single row for each CDR3 protein, giving no DNA. This table lists under 90,000 distinct CDR3 sequences. The length of the CDR3 is 12 residues. Germline CDR1 SEHNR, CDR2 FQNEAQ (reference sequence). The TCR originated in a human donor in good health. Some clones in this sample may be carry-over from other donors' samples. V gene TRBV7-9 combines with J gene TRBJ2-7; TCRdb returns TRBD2, unconfirmable since there is no DNA. The sequencing sample was made of naive CXCR3+ CD8+ T cells from blood. The subset denotes: CD45RO-CCR7+CD27+CD95- naive CD8+ T cells expressing CXCR3 (TNR3+). CDR3 residues: CASWGLDYEQYF.